This T cell receptor beta chain was sequenced during a study of PD-1 blockade in classical Hodgkin lymphoma. Study context: Patients were administered nivolumab (3 mg/kg intravenously) every 2 weeks.

Study-level points and caveats: Newly diagnosed patients were reported to exhibit reduced baseline TCR diversity relative to healthy donors. At C4D1, TCR diversity had climbed significantly for CD4+ cells, though not for CD8+ cells.

Data came from immunoSEQ multiplex PCR; TCRdb stores just in-frame clones and leaves some out. Counted here are 70,000 to 85,000 clones, more than 85% occurring once; the ten biggest clones make up 8%. Worth noting for this clone: Its antigen is undetermined.

Every patient had relapsed following autologous stem cell transplantation, and cohorts differed in brentuximab vedotin exposure. Germline V gene lookup returns CDR1 SGHVS and CDR2 FQNEAQ. CDR3 size: 15 residues. Trimming pared 1 base from V and 2 bases from J, leaving 9 bases between. The source material was peripheral blood mononuclear cells (PBMCs), sampled at baseline. V is TRBV7-8 and J is TRBJ2-1; no firm D call. The origin of this receptor is a human donor with classical Hodgkin lymphoma. The CDR3 loop reads CASSLGTLPYNEQFF. In DNA, the CDR3 is TGTGCCAGCAGCTTAGGGACGCTCCCCTACAATGAGCAGTTCTTC.